This T cell receptor (beta chain) was observed in a study of cytomegalovirus exposure and HLA in healthy donors. PCR amplification relied on 60 Vbeta primers (plus 13 Jbeta primers). The table came from immunoSEQ multiplex PCR; TCRdb's copy has only in-frame clones and leaves some out. The profile shows some 150,000 clones, 80% of them singletons. Germline CDR1 SEHNR, CDR2 FQNEAQ (reference sequence). Trimming cost V 1 base and J 8 bases, with 11 bases left between them. The CDR3 length is 13 residues. General study results and limits: V- and J-gene trimming of TCR beta was linked (in a later analysis) to a missense DCLRE1C variant. As a later analysis revealed, the rate of TCR association differed by HLA locus, with DRB1 most and HLA-C fewest. Another analysis was done later, and it associated approximately 15,000 TCR beta sequences with HLA alleles at 0.05 false discovery rate. A few CMV-associated chains were confirmed in vitro to be specific for CMV antigens.

With respect to this clone: The antigen remains undetermined.

The sequencing sample was made of PBMCs. The sequence derives from a woman aged 50 to 60 in good health and CMV-seropositive. The chain recombines TRBV7-9 with TRBJ1-2; weak D call: TRBD1 (5 bases). The chain's CDR3 is CASSLVRAEGYTF. CDR3 nucleotides: TGTGCCAGCAGCTTAGTCAGGGCGGAGGGCTACACCTTC. Full variable domain (rest looked up from reference TRBV7-9 and TRBJ1-2): DTGVSQNPRHKITKRGQNVTFRCDPISEHNRLYWYRQTLGQGPEFLTYFQNEAQLEKSRLLSDRFSAERPKGSFSTLEIQRTEQGDSAMYLCASSLVRAEGYTFGSGTRLTVV.